This T cell receptor beta chain is drawn from a study of T cell clonotyping in hematopoietic cell transplantation. Study-level findings and limits: Higher Inverse Simpson Index values in graft donor and pretransplant recipient predicted broader posttransplant TCR diversity. Few recipient clonotypes overlapped donors; over 95% were de novo at given depth. After transplant, recipient diversity fell while pathologically expanded clonotypes grew through day 180.

V dropped 5 bases and J dropped 3 bases, with 16 bases sitting between them. CDR3 length equals 15 residues. Germline V gene data show CDR1 as MNHEY and CDR2 as SMNVEV (reference sequence). Profiling relied on immunoSEQ multiplex PCR, and the TCRdb table lists in-frame clones only, not all of them. This table holds around 2,400 clones, just under 80% found once. Concerning this clone: Antigen: not known.

Sequences were derived from peripheral blood mononuclear cells, sampled 180 days after allogeneic stem cell transplant. This TCR was sampled from a male patient between 60 and 69 years old who had an allogeneic stem cell transplant, so T cells may come from the graft donor. Some clones in this sample may be carry-over from other donors' samples. This chain joins TRBV27 and TRBJ1-1; D not resolved. The CDR3: CASSPSTGVDTEAFF. CDR3 nucleotide sequence: TGTGCCAGCAGTCCTTCGACGGGAGTGGACACTGAAGCTTTCTTT.